This TCR beta chain was sequenced in a study of regulatory T cells in long-lasting Graves disease. Overall study results and limits: Persistent cases favored TRBV28, TRBJ1-2 and TRBJ2-5. Persistent-disease Graves' patients showed less TCR diversity than new cases.

In germline, CDR1 is MNHEY, CDR2 SMNVEV (reference sequence). Trimming shortened V by 2 bases and J by 2 bases, and 19 bases separated the two germline ends. The CDR3 has 18 amino acids. Arm-PCR of CDR3 regions with iRepertoire HTBI primers generated TCR beta libraries. In TCRdb, the multiplex PCR reads were re-called with MiXCR into one record per CDR3 protein. Here the sample spans about 430,000 distinct CDR3 sequences, around 20% being singletons. This clonotype has a count of ten or more. Its antigen is unknown. Sample time point: persistent/refractory GD, antithyroid drugs over 5 years with positive TRAb. PBMC RNA served as the TCR library source.

The source of this sequence is a female donor with Graves disease. This chain joins TRBV27 and TRBJ2-1; D is possibly TRBD1 or TRBD2 (5 bases each). The starting material was peripheral blood mononuclear cells (PBMCs), obtained when the disease was refractory, from a patient treated with antithyroid drugs. In DNA, the CDR3 is TGTGCCAGCAGTTTAACCTGGCCGGGACGAAGTGCCTACAATGAGCAGTTCTTC. Translated, it gives CASSLTWPGRSAYNEQFF.